The 12 T cell receptor beta chains in this list originate from one sample, sequenced in a study of cytomegalovirus exposure and HLA in healthy donors. The PCR made use of 60 Vbeta and 13 Jbeta primers. TCRdb's copy holds only in-frame clones and misses some; the assay was immunoSEQ multiplex PCR. The table has 130,000 or so clones, around 80% seen once. The sequenced sample was PBMCs. All receptors derive from a young man in good health and CMV-seropositive.

The chain carries TRBV29-1 and TRBJ1-1; possible D gene TRBD1, 5 bases. Germline V lookup: CDR1 SQVTM, CDR2 ANQGSEA. The CDR3 runs 13 residues. Trimming left V 7 bases short and J 6 bases short, with 18 bases between. CDR3 sequence: CSAAGGSFAEAFF. Here the CDR3 DNA reads TGCAGCGCCGCGGGGGGTTCTTTCGCTGAAGCTTTCTTT.

The chain links TRBV6-1 to TRBJ1-5; weak D call: TRBD1 (5 bases). The CDR3 contains 15 residues. Germline values: CDR1 MNHNS, CDR2 SASEGT. V was pared by 4 bases and J by 6 bases, with 16 bases between. CDR3 sequence (DNA): TGTGCCAGCAGTGTGGAACCCGGGGGTGCTCAGCCCCAGCATTTT. Its translation is CASSVEPGGAQPQHF.

The chain uses TRBV19 and TRBJ2-6, with D perhaps TRBD2 (6 bases). Germline values: CDR1 LNHDA, CDR2 SQIVND (reference sequence). V dropped 7 bases and J dropped 2 bases, with 24 bases sitting between them. The CDR3 runs 19 residues. CDR3 sequence reads: CASKQTRPTEGAGANVLTF. For the CDR3, the DNA is TGTGCCAGTAAGCAAACGAGACCCACGGAGGGTGCTGGGGCCAACGTCCTGACTTTC. The full variable domain, rest sourced from reference TRBV19 and TRBJ2-6, is DGGITQSPKYLFRKEGQNVTLSCEQNLNHDAMYWYRQDPGQGLRLIYYSQIVNDFQKGDIAEGYSVSREKKESFPLTVTSAQKNPTAFYLCASKQTRPTEGAGANVLTFGAGSRLTVL.

The gene calls are TRBV7-9 and TRBJ2-1, with D possibly being TRBD1 (5 bases). With 0 bases removed from V and 0 bases from J, the gap between germline ends came to 9 bases. CDR3 size: 16 residues. The germline V gene encodes CDR1 SEHNR and CDR2 FQNEAQ (reference sequence). CDR3 nucleotide sequence: TGTGCCAGCAGCTTAGCGGACATTGTCTCCTACAATGAGCAGTTCTTC. As protein: CASSLADIVSYNEQFF.

The V gene is TRBV29-1, the J gene TRBJ2-1; TRBD2 aligns across 13 bases. CDR1 is SQVTM and CDR2 is ANQGSEA in the germline V gene. V trimming: 3 bases; J trimming: 0 bases; junction bases outside the gene matches: 17. The CDR3 has 21 amino acids. In DNA form, the CDR3 reads TGCAGCGTTGAGGCTGGGACTAGCGGGACGCATACTACAATCTCCTACAATGAGCAGTTCTTC. It codes for CSVEAGTSGTHTTISYNEQFF.

The V call is TRBV5-4, the J call TRBJ2-3; 8 nucleotides align to TRBD2. CDR3 length equals 16 residues. J lost 5 bases, V lost 1 base, and 9 bases had no gene match. Germline V gives CDR1 SGHNT, CDR2 YYREEE (reference sequence). The CDR3 here is CASSLYQAGVGDTQYF. For the CDR3, the DNA is TGTGCCAGCAGCTTGTATCAAGCGGGAGTGGGAGATACGCAGTATTTT.

The table lists this clone with a count of one. The chain carries TRBV30 and TRBJ1-5, with TRBD1 matching over 9 bases. Germline-derived CDR1 and CDR2 are GTSNPN and SVGIG (reference sequence). V lost 2 bases and J lost 5; bases outside the gene matches: 1. The CDR3 has 13 residues. The CDR3 loop reads CAWSHRGHQPQHF. CDR3 bases: TGTGCCTGGAGTCACAGGGGGCATCAGCCCCAGCATTTT.

This chain joins TRBV5-1 and TRBJ2-1; the match to TRBD1 covers 7 bases. The germline CDR1 and CDR2 sequences are SGHRS and YFSETQ. The J segment lost 8 bases and the V segment lost 4 bases, leaving 12 bases of the junction unmatched. The CDR3 extends over 15 amino acids. The chain's CDR3 is CASSGTGVGVDEQFF. The CDR3 region has the DNA TGCGCCAGCAGCGGAACAGGGGTGGGGGTCGATGAGCAGTTCTTC.

This chain connects TRBV4-1 to TRBJ1-5; D not resolved. The CDR3 sequence is 15 residues long. V lost 1 base, J lost 4 bases, and 11 bases lay in between. In germline, CDR1 is MGHRA, CDR2 YSYEKL. The CDR3 bases are TGCGCCAGCAGCCAAGGTCCCGGTACGAATCAGCCCCAGCATTTT. Translating gives CASSQGPGTNQPQHF.

The chain combines TRBV11-3 with TRBJ2-1; 8 bases match TRBD2. Germline loops: CDR1 SGHNT, CDR2 YENEEA. This CDR3 comprises 19 residues. J gave up 8 bases and V 0 bases, and 18 bases lay outside the gene matches. CDR3 nucleotides: TGTGCCAGCAGCTTAGATCCCCCTAGCGCCATTACCGGGGGGGATGAGCAGTTCTTC. Its protein is CASSLDPPSAITGGDEQFF.

The chain links TRBV10-3 to TRBJ1-1; 7 bases are a match to TRBD1. From germline, CDR1 is ENHRY and CDR2 SYGVKD. The trim removed 4 bases at V and 5 bases at J, leaving 4 bases unmatched. The CDR3 length is 13 residues. The CDR3 nucleotides are TGTGCCATCAGTGCGACAGGGCGGACTGAAGCTTTCTTT. Translating gives CAISATGRTEAFF.

The chain uses TRBV7-3 and TRBJ2-3; TRBD2 agrees at 7 bases. CDR3 size: 13 residues. The ends lost 8 bases at V and 2 bases at J; junction bases unmatched: 4. Per the germline V gene, CDR1 is SGHTA and CDR2 is FQGTGA. Here the CDR3 reads CASVSGDTDTQYF. In DNA, the CDR3 is TGTGCCAGCGTAAGCGGGGACACAGATACGCAGTATTTT.